The entry below gives a single TCR beta chain sequence along with its context. The antigen is undetermined. Germline V CDR1 and CDR2: KGHDR, SFDVKD. The ends were cut back, 10 bases at V and 0 bases at J, with 6 bases in the middle. CDR3 length equals 12 residues. The source of the sample is a study of identical twins. Study-wide results and limits: Out-of-frame beta sequences exhibited a weaker degree of excess twin sharing. A lower insertion count was a feature of abundant cord blood beta clonotypes, with no such feature in memory repertoires. Invariant MAIT and iNKT cells are populations that could partly confound zero-insertion analyses.

Unique molecular identifiers were present on the cDNA, and a universal primer site came from template switching. TCRdb redid the calling of the 5' RACE reads with MiXCR, one entry per CDR3 protein. This table holds around 370,000 distinct CDR3 sequences, about 10% found once. The sample was naive T cells sorted from blood. The chain carries TRBV24-1 and TRBJ2-1; unclear D gene. This TCR was sampled from a woman between 45 and 65 years old in good health. Written as DNA, the CDR3 is TGTGCCACGGCGGCCTCCTACAATGAGCAGTTCTTC. Protein product: CATAASYNEQFF.